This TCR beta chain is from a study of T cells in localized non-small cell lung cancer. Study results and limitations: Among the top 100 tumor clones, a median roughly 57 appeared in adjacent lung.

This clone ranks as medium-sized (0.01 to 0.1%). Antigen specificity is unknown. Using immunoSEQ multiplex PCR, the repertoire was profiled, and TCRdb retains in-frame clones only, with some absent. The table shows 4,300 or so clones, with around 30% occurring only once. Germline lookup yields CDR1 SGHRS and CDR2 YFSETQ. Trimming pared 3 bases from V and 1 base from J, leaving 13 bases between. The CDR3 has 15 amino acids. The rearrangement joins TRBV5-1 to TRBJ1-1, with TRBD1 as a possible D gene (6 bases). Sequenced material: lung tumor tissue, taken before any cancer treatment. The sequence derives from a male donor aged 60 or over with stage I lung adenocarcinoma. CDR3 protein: CASSSGMGQNTEAFF. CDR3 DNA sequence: TGCGCCAGCAGCTCCGGGATGGGACAGAACACTGAAGCTTTCTTT.